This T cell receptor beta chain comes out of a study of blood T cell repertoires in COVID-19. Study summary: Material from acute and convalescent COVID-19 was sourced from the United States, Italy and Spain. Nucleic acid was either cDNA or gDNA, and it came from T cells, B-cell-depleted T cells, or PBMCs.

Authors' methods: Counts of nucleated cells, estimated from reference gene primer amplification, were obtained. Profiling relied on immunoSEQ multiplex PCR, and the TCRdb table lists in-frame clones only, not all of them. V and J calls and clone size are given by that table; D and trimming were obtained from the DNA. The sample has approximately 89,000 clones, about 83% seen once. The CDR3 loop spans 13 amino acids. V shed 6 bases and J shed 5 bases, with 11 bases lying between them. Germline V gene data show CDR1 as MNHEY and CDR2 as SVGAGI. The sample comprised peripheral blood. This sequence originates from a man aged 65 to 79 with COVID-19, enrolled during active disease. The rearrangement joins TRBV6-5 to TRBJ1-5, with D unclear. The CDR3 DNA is TGTGCCAGCAGCCGAGGGCCGGATCAGCCCCAGCATTTT. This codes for CASSRGPDQPQHF.